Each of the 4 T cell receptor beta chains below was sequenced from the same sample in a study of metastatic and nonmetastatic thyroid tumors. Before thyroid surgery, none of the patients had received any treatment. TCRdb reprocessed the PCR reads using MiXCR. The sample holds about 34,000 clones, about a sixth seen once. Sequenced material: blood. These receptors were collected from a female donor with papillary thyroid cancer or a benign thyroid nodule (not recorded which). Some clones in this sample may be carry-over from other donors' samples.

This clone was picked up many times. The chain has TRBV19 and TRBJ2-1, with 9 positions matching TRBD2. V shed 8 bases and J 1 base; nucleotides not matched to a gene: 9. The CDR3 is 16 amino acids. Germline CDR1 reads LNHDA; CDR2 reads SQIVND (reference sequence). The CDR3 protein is CASSRLAELSYNEQFF. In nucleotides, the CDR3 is TGTGCCAGTTCCAGACTAGCGGAGCTTTCCTACAATGAGCAGTTCTTC.

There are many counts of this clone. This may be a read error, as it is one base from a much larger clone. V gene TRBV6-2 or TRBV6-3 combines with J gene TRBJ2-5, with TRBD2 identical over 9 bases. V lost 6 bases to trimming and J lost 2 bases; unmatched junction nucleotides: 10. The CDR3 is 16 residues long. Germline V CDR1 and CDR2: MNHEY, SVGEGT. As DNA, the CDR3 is TGTGCCAGCAGATCAGAATGGCGGGAGGGTCAAGAGACCCAGTACTTC. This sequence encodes CASRSEWREGQETQYF.

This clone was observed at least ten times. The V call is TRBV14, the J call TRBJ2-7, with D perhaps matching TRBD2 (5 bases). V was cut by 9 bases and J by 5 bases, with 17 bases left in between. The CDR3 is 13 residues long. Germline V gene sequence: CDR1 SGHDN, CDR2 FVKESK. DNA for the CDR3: TGTGCCAGAGAGTTCGGGGTTGTAAACGAGCAGTACTTC. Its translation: CAREFGVVNEQYF.

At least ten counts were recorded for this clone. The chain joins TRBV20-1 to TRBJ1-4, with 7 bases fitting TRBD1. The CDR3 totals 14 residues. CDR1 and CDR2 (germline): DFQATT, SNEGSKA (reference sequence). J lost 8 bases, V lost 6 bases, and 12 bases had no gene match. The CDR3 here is CSALRTGRGEKLFF. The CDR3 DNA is TGCAGTGCCCTAAGGACAGGTCGTGGGGAAAAACTGTTTTTT.